A selection of T cell receptor beta chains follows, all from one sample in a study of control samples from healthy donors and cancer patients. The table came from immunoSEQ multiplex PCR; TCRdb's copy has only in-frame clones and leaves some out. The repertoire holds some 120,000 clones, more than 85% seen once, with 1.5% to 2% in the top ten. Sequences were obtained from blood. The receptors here all came from a young man in good health. The CDR3 runs from the conserved cysteine through the conserved F or W. Fields, in order: J gene, V gene, CDR3 protein.

TRBJ2-2 TRBV19 CASSSLGELFF
TRBJ2-7 TRBV6-5 CASSTSGRVYEQYF
TRBJ2-7 TRBV5-1 CASSLTTRGSLGEQYF
TRBJ1-5 TRBV19 CASSIETLSQPQHF
TRBJ2-7 TRBV11-2 CASSYIAGGPHEQYF
TRBJ2-7 TRBV7-9 CASSFRGSDRSSYEQYF
TRBJ2-7 TRBV3-1/TRBV3-2 CASSQRGSYEQYF
TRBJ1-1 TRBV5-1 CASSPQDSRTEAFF
TRBJ1-1 TRBV6-1 CASSENRGIGTEAFF
TRBJ2-7 TRBV7-9 CASSSGQGRGFWPYEQYF
TRBJ2-5 TRBV6-5 CASSYRTSGTQETQYF
TRBJ2-7 TRBV28 CASVAPKSSYEQYF
TRBJ1-5 TRBV30 CAWSPGPFPNQPQHF
TRBJ2-2 TRBV10-1 CASSGGTANTGELFF
TRBJ2-5 TRBV7-9 CASSGQLADFGETQYF
TRBJ1-2 TRBV4-1 CASSQDRLGLGGYTF
TRBJ2-2 TRBV11-2 CASSLRLAANTGELFF
TRBJ1-2 TRBV25-1 CASTEAGLGGRNGYTF
TRBJ1-1 TRBV15 CATSSGTGNTEAFF
TRBJ1-1 TRBV7-2 CASSLANPGTGWATEAFF
TRBJ2-7 TRBV5-1 CASSLGALGTSYEQYF
TRBJ2-7 TRBV29-1 CSGGQIYEQYF
TRBJ1-5 TRBV12-3/TRBV12-4 CASSWSPYQPQHF